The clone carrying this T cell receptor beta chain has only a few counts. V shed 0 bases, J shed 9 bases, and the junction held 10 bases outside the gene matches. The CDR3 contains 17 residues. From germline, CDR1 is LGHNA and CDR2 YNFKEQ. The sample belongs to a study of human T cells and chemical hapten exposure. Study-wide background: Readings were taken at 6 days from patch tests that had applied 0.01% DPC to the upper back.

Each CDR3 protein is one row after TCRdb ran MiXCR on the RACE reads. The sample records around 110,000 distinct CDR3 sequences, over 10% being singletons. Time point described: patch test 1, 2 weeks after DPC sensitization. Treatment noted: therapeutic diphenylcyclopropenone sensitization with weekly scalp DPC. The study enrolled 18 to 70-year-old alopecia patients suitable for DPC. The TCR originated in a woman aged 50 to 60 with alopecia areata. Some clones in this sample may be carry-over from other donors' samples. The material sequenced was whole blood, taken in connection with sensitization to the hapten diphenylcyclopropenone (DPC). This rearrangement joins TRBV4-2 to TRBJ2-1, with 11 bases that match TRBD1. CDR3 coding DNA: TGTGCCAGCAGCCAAGATCGAATAGGACAGGGGGCTGTTGAGCAGTTCTTC. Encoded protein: CASSQDRIGQGAVEQFF.